This T cell receptor beta chain was identified during a study of beta chain features in type 1 diabetes. The isolated RNA, all of it, was reverse transcribed, so expressed TCRB transcripts were what got sequenced. Only in-frame clones appear in the TCRdb table, and some are missing; sequencing was by immunoSEQ multiplex PCR. Of 450,000 to 550,000 clones listed, about 32% are singletons. Overall study findings and caveats: Because the template was cDNA, high-expressing cells might be over-represented.

The CDR3 extends over 15 amino acids. Trimming took off 4 bases at V and 4 bases at J, with 14 bases between the two ends. Germline CDR1 reads SGHAT; CDR2 reads FQDESV (reference sequence). The table lists this clone with a few counts. Its antigen is not identified. The clonotype originates from a man aged 18 to 29 in good health. The sample consisted of naive CD4+ T cells from blood. The chain combines TRBV11-1 with TRBJ2-1; D is tentatively TRBD1 or TRBD2 (5 bases each). Here the CDR3 DNA reads TGTGCCAGCAGCTCCGAGCTTGGGGGATACAATGAGCAGTTCTTC. Translating it yields CASSSELGGYNEQFF. Based on the CDR3 plus reference TRBV11-1 and TRBJ2-1, the full variable domain is EAEVAQSPRYKITEKSQAVAFWCDPISGHATLYWYRQILGQGPELLVQFQDESVVDDSQLPKDRFSAERLKGVDSTLKIQPAELGDSAMYLCASSSELGGYNEQFFGPGTRLTVL.